Shown below are 12 T cell receptor beta chains from a single sample sequenced in a study of blood T cell repertoires in COVID-19. TCRdb's table, derived via immunoSEQ multiplex PCR, lists solely in-frame clones and lacks some. This sample has 90,000 to 130,000 clones, with 88% found just once. The sequencing sample was made of peripheral blood. These receptors originate from a woman in her forties or fifties with acute or convalescent COVID-19.

This clone showed up just once. J is TRBJ2-3 and V is TRBV4-1; perhaps TRBD2 as D (5 bases). Germline values: CDR1 MGHRA, CDR2 YSYEKL. This CDR3 contains 16 residues. The V and J ends lost 0 bases and 0 bases respectively, with 10 bases between them. CDR3 bases: TGCGCCAGCAGCCAAGAGGGTAGCGCAAGCACAGATACGCAGTATTTT. Its translation: CASSQEGSASTDTQYF.

The chain links TRBV29-1 to TRBJ2-7, with 11 bases aligning to TRBD2. The CDR3 runs 14 residues. The junction had 4 bases not matched to a gene; V was cut back by 6 bases and J by 0 bases. Germline-derived CDR1 and CDR2 are SQVTM and ANQGSEA. CDR3 loop: CSVVTSGSSYEQYF. The CDR3 coding sequence is TGCAGCGTAGTCACTAGCGGGAGCTCCTACGAGCAGTACTTC.

The rearrangement uses TRBV11-2 and TRBJ2-3, with D perhaps matching TRBD1 (5 bases). V was trimmed by 1 base and J by 7 bases, leaving 15 bases between them. The CDR3 consists of 15 residues. Germline V gives CDR1 SGHAT, CDR2 FQNNGV. CDR3 in amino acids: CASSLAVTVSHTQYF. The DNA for the CDR3 is TGTGCCAGCAGCTTAGCTGTGACAGTCTCACATACGCAGTATTTT.

This chain uses TRBV19 with TRBJ1-5; D gene ambiguous. CDR1 and CDR2 (germline): LNHDA, SQIVND (reference sequence). The CDR3 consists of 14 residues. The V end lost 3 bases, the J end lost 4 bases, and 10 bases lay between the germline ends. CDR3 coding DNA: TGTGCCAGTAGTATCGGTGCCGATAATCAGCCCCAGCATTTT. This translates into CASSIGADNQPQHF.

The chain links TRBV18 to TRBJ2-1; D gene unclear. This CDR3 is built from 14 residues. CDR1 is KGHSH, CDR2 LQKENI, per germline. The V and J ends lost 4 bases and 2 bases respectively, with 9 bases between them. The CDR3 bases are TGTGCCAGCTCACGTGAGGTGACCTACAATGAGCAGTTCTTC. Protein product: CASSREVTYNEQFF.

The CDR3: CASSPQGAGNQPQHF. CDR3 nucleotides: TGTGCCAGCAGCCCCCAGGGGGCAGGCAATCAGCCCCAGCATTTT. The chain uses TRBV7-2 and TRBJ1-5; 8 positions agree with TRBD1. Germline V gene sequence: CDR1 SGHTA, CDR2 FQGNSA. The CDR3 sequence is 15 residues long. Trimming at V came to 5 bases and at J to 2 bases, leaving 5 bases not matched to a gene.

The CDR3 bases are TGTGCCAGCAGCGCCCCGGGGGGGAATGAGCAGTTCTTC. Protein: CASSAPGGNEQFF. V usage is TRBV14 and J usage is TRBJ2-1; 8 nucleotides agree with TRBD2. Trimming cost V 5 bases and J 7 bases; bases outside gene matches: 4. The CDR3 has 13 amino acids. Looked up from germline, CDR1 is SGHDN and CDR2 is FVKESK.

This chain joins TRBV3-1 (or the pseudogene TRBV3-2) and TRBJ2-7, with 14 nucleotides matching TRBD2. From germline, CDR1 is LGHDT and CDR2 YNNKEL (reference sequence). The J segment lost 9 bases and the V segment lost 6 bases, leaving 4 bases of the junction unmatched. The CDR3 runs 13 residues. The chain's CDR3 is CASRGTSGSGQYF. CDR3 nucleotide sequence: TGTGCCAGCAGAGGGACTAGCGGGAGTGGGCAGTACTTC.

J is TRBJ2-3 and V is TRBV3-1 (or the pseudogene TRBV3-2), with D possibly being TRBD2 (6 bases). This CDR3 contains 20 residues. Germline V gene data show CDR1 as LGHDT and CDR2 as YNNKEL (reference sequence). Trimming took 1 base from V and 0 from J, leaving 23 bases between them. CDR3 region: CASSQGWRRVSRFSTDTQYF. CDR3 in DNA: TGTGCCAGCAGCCAAGGGTGGAGGAGGGTGAGTCGGTTTAGCACAGATACGCAGTATTTT.

The chain uses TRBV6-5 and TRBJ2-3, with 9 bases lining up with TRBD2. The germline V gene encodes CDR1 MNHEY and CDR2 SVGAGI. The CDR3 covers 14 residues. The ends lost 2 bases at V and 7 bases at J; junction bases unmatched: 4. The CDR3 sequence is CASSYLAGQHTQYF. CDR3 coding DNA: TGTGCCAGCAGTTACCTAGCGGGACAACATACGCAGTATTTT.

J is TRBJ2-1 and V is TRBV10-3, with no clear D. Trimming removed 6 bases at V and 9 bases at J, with 12 bases between. This CDR3 is built from 12 residues. The V gene's germline CDR1 is ENHRY and CDR2 SYGVKD. CDR3 DNA sequence: TGTGCCATCAGACCTGAGGTAGGTGAGCAGTTCTTC. Translating it yields CAIRPEVGEQFF.

Only one count was recorded for this clone. The rearrangement uses TRBV5-1 and TRBJ1-2; weak D call: TRBD1 (5 bases). Looked up from germline, CDR1 is SGHRS and CDR2 is YFSETQ. V lost 0 bases to trimming and J lost 8 bases, with 11 bases between them. This CDR3 has 13 residues. CDR3 region: CASSLGQGWGYTF. The DNA of the CDR3 is TGCGCCAGCAGCTTGGGGCAGGGCTGGGGCTACACCTTC.